The entry below gives a single T cell receptor beta chain sequence along with its context. Antigen unknown. TRB rearrangements spanning V, D and J were amplified using mixed TRB-A/B primers. TCRdb re-analysed the multiplex PCR reads in MiXCR, keeping a single row per CDR3 protein. The sample shows approximately 3,000 distinct CDR3 sequences, 20% to 25% of them seen only once. These data originate in a study of T cell repertoires in aging, cancer and after chemotherapy. At the level of the study: Paired samples before and after chemotherapy came from glioblastoma patients receiving temozolomide-based therapy. The whole study produced a dataset of roughly 8.6 million TCR reads.

General study findings and limits: In each cancer cohort, median generation probability increased across chemotherapy, suggesting thymic output rebounded. In cancer patients, declining TCR diversity with age involved lost richness and lost evenness.

Germline CDR1 is SGHAT and CDR2 is FQNNGV. This CDR3 has 11 residues. Trimming cost V 6 bases and J 3 bases, with 6 bases left between them. The template was genomic DNA from peripheral blood, not RNA. The chain combines TRBV11-2 with TRBJ2-7; D gene ambiguous. Sequenced sample: blood. The clonotype originates from a human donor with a solid tumor. The CDR3 sequence is CASRAHYEQYF. The CDR3 region has the DNA TGTGCCAGCAGGGCCCACTACGAGCAGTACTTC.